These 14 T cell receptor beta chains share one sample of origin, sequenced in a study of spatial heterogeneity in lung cancer. TCRdb passed the 5' RACE reads through MiXCR, listing each CDR3 protein once. Of 8,500 to 9,000 distinct CDR3 sequences listed, roughly 5% are singletons. As to time point: sample taken at primary tumor resection. Whole RNA, isolated from tumor, nontumor lung or frozen PBMC, was sequenced without prior sorting. The input for sequencing was PBMCs, taken at surgery. These receptors came from a male donor with early-stage non-small cell lung cancer.

This clonotype was seen repeatedly, ten times or more. With the library built for alpha chains, this beta chain is off target and its frequency is not meaningful. This rearrangement joins TRBV5-1 to TRBJ1-2; 10 bases match TRBD1. Germline CDR1 reads SGHRS; CDR2 reads YFSETQ. The CDR3 spans 15 residues. J was trimmed by 4 bases and V by 3 bases; bases with no gene match: 6. In DNA, the CDR3 is TGCGCCAGCAGCTCGACAGGGGGCGCGGGCTATGGCTACACCTTC. Amino acid sequence: CASSSTGGAGYGYTF.

A remark on this clonotype: This beta chain slipped into a library made for alpha chains as a stray read, so its size is not meaningful. The V gene is TRBV10-3, the J gene TRBJ2-3, with D possibly matching TRBD2 (6 bases). The CDR3 sequence is 16 residues long. Per the germline V gene, CDR1 is ENHRY and CDR2 is SYGVKD. V was cut by 4 bases and J by 6 bases, with 20 bases left in between. The CDR3 bases are TGTGCCATCAGTGGGGGTCGTGGCGGGATTGCCGATACGCAGTATTTT. Amino acid sequence: CAISGGRGGIADTQYF.

This clonotype appeared a few times. A library made for alpha chains picked up this beta chain off target, so its size means little. This rearrangement joins TRBV11-2 to TRBJ2-3, with a tentative D call TRBD2 (7 bases). This CDR3 contains 17 residues. The germline V gene has CDR1 SGHAT and CDR2 FQNNGV. V was pared by 3 bases and J by 2 bases, with 18 bases between. The CDR3 coding sequence is TGTGCCAGCAGCTTCAGCAGCCGGGCGGGGGCCACAGATACGCAGTATTTT. This encodes CASSFSSRAGATDTQYF.

The table lists this clonotype with a few counts. Since it is a stray read in a library aimed at alpha chains, this beta chain has a size that is not meaningful. The chain joins TRBV4-1 to TRBJ2-3; the match to TRBD2 covers 10 bases. The CDR3 has 16 residues. The V gene's germline CDR1 is MGHRA and CDR2 YSYEKL. The ends lost 3 bases at V and 0 bases at J; junction bases unmatched: 3. The CDR3: CASSQWTSGSTDTQYF. The CDR3 nucleotides read TGCGCCAGCAGCCAGTGGACTAGCGGAAGCACAGATACGCAGTATTTT.

This clonotype turned up a few times. Since it is a stray read in a library aimed at alpha chains, this beta chain has a size that is not meaningful. The V call is TRBV5-5, the J call TRBJ1-5; D is uncertain. With 0 bases removed from V and 4 bases from J, the gap between germline ends came to 14 bases. CDR1 and CDR2 (germline): SGHKS, YYEKEE (reference sequence). The CDR3 spans 16 residues. The CDR3 bases are TGTGCCAGCAGCTTGGCCTGGGCCCAAGGGAATCAGCCCCAGCATTTT. Protein product: CASSLAWAQGNQPQHF.

This clonotype is labeled medium-sized. This beta chain is an unintended read in a library built for alpha chains; its size means little. The chain carries TRBV28 and TRBJ2-7; weak D call: TRBD1 (6 bases). The length of the CDR3 is 14 residues. V lost 6 bases, J lost 3 bases, and 15 bases lay in between. Per the germline V gene, CDR1 is MDHEN and CDR2 is SYDVKM. The CDR3 DNA is TGTGCCAGCAGATCAACAGGGCTAGTCTACGAGCAGTACTTC. This sequence encodes CASRSTGLVYEQYF.

This clonotype was counted only a few times. This beta chain appears as a stray read in a library generated for alpha chains; its size is not informative. The CDR3 region has the DNA TGTGCCAGCAGTTTCCGGACAGGCGGGAACACTGAAGCTTTCTTT. Translating it yields CASSFRTGGNTEAFF. The chain links TRBV12-3 or TRBV12-4 to TRBJ1-1; TRBD1 aligns across 7 bases. V lost 3 bases to trimming and J lost 1 base; unmatched junction nucleotides: 5. The CDR3 spans 15 residues.

This clonotype is medium-sized by share. This beta chain represents an off-target read in a library built for alpha chains; its size is of limited meaning. The chain has TRBV6-2 or TRBV6-3 and TRBJ1-1, with D hard to call. Trimming removed 6 bases at V and 2 bases at J, with 16 bases between. CDR1 and CDR2 from the germline V gene are MNHEY and SVGEGT. This CDR3 spans 15 amino acids. The CDR3 DNA is TGTGCCAGCAGGTTCCCAACCGGATTTAACACTGAAGCTTTCTTT. This sequence encodes CASRFPTGFNTEAFF.

This clonotype has ten or more counts. This beta chain is an off-target read within a library intended for alpha chains, so its frequency means little. The J gene is TRBJ1-6, the V gene TRBV6-8; D gene uncertain. Trimming removed 8 bases at V and 8 bases at J, with 10 bases between. The CDR3 runs 12 residues. The germline gives CDR1 MNHGY, CDR2 SAAAGT. As DNA, the CDR3 is TGTGCCAGCCGCCACATCCATTCACCCCTCCACTTT. This codes for CASRHIHSPLHF.

This clonotype has a count of ten or more. Found in a library prepared for alpha chains, this beta chain is an off-target read, and its abundance has little meaning. The chain combines TRBV6-5 with TRBJ1-1; no reliable D call. V gave up 0 bases and J gave up 1 base, with 9 bases separating them. Germline V lookup: CDR1 MNHEY, CDR2 SVGAGI. This CDR3 contains 15 residues. CDR3 nucleotides: TGTGCCAGCAGTTACTCCCGGACGGGGAACACTGAAGCTTTCTTT. Residues: CASSYSRTGNTEAFF.

Within the sample, this clonotype is medium-sized. Little can be read into the size of this beta chain, an off-target read in a library designed for alpha chains. The chain carries TRBV9 and TRBJ2-5; perhaps D is TRBD1 or TRBD2 (5 bases each). The CDR3 contains 15 residues. Germline V gives CDR1 SGDLS, CDR2 YYNGEE. Trimming pared 0 bases from V and 2 bases from J, leaving 11 bases between. CDR3: CASSVARGKQETQYF. The CDR3 DNA sequence: TGTGCCAGCAGCGTAGCTCGGGGCAAGCAAGAGACCCAGTACTTC.

Many counts were recorded for this clonotype. The library was prepared for alpha chains; this beta chain is a stray read, so its frequency means little. The gene calls are TRBV12-3 or TRBV12-4 and TRBJ1-4; D is ambiguous. The CDR3 totals 13 residues. Trimming stripped 2 bases from V and 7 bases from J, with 8 bases between. CDR3 DNA sequence: TGTGCCAGCAGTTTAACTCCCGGTGAAAAACTGTTTTTT. As protein: CASSLTPGEKLFF.

This clonotype was observed many times. The size of this beta chain means little, since it is a stray read in a library made for alpha chains. J is TRBJ1-2 and V is TRBV28; TRBD1 agrees at 7 bases. CDR1 and CDR2 (germline): MDHEN, SYDVKM. The CDR3 runs to 19 residues. The J segment lost 3 bases and the V segment lost 5 bases, leaving 21 bases of the junction unmatched. The CDR3 DNA follows: TGTGCCAGCAGTCTCACGCTCCGGGACAGAAAAGGAACTTACTATGGCTACACCTTC. It is translated as CASSLTLRDRKGTYYGYTF.

This clonotype was seen many times. As an off-target read in a library built for alpha chains, this beta chain has a frequency of little significance. CDR3 sequence (DNA): TGTGCCATCGTGGGGGGCTACACCTTC. Encoded protein: CAIVGGYTF. V gene TRBV9 combines with J gene TRBJ1-2, with D unresolved. The V gene's germline CDR1 is SGDLS and CDR2 YYNGEE. This CDR3 has 9 residues. Between the trimmed V and J ends, which lost 9 bases and 8 bases, there was a span of 8 bases.